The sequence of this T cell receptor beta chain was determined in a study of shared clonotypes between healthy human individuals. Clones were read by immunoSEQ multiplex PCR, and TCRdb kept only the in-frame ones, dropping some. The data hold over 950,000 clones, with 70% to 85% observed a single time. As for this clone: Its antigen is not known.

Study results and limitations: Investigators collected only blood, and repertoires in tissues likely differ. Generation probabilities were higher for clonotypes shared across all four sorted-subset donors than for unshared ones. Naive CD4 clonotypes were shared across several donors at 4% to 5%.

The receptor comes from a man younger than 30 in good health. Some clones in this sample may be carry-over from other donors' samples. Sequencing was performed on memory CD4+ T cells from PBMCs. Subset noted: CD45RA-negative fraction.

The CDR3: CASSFGLVGGSYEQYF. DNA for the CDR3: TGTGCCAGCAGCTTCGGGCTAGTAGGGGGGTCCTACGAGCAGTACTTC. The chain has TRBV5-6 and TRBJ2-7; D assignment may be TRBD1 or TRBD2 (6 bases each). Germline CDR1 reads SGHDT; CDR2 reads YYEEEE. CDR3 size: 16 residues. Trimming shortened V by 2 bases and J by 1 base, and 16 bases separated the two germline ends.